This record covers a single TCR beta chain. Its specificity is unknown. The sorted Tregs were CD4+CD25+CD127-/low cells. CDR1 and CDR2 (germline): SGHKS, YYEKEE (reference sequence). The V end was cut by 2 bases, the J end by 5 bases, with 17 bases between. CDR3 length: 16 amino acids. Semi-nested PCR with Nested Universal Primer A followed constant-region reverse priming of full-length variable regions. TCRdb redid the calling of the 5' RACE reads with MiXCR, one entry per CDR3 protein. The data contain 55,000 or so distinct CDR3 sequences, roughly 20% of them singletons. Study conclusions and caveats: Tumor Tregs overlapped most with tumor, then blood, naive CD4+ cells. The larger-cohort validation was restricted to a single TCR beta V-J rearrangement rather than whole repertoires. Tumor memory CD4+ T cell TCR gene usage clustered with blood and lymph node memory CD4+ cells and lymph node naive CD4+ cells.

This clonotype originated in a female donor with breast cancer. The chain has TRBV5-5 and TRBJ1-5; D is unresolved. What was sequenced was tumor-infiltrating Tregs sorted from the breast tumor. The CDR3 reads CASSFVGVGRHQPQHF. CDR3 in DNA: TGTGCCAGCAGCTTCGTCGGGGTGGGCCGACATCAGCCCCAGCATTTT.